This TCR beta chain came from a study of cytomegalovirus exposure and HLA in healthy donors. This PCR relied on a set of 60 Vbeta primers and 13 Jbeta primers. Repertoires were generated with immunoSEQ multiplex PCR, while TCRdb's copy carries only in-frame clones and drops some. The sample records 150,000 to 200,000 clones, around 82% being singletons. Germline V gene data show CDR1 as SGHDT and CDR2 as YYEEEE. J gave up 7 bases and V 7 bases, and 13 bases lay outside the gene matches. The CDR3 runs to 14 residues. The genes are TRBV5-6 and TRBJ2-5; TRBD2 matches at 7 bases. The sample comprised PBMCs. This clonotype was obtained from a woman in her forties or fifties in good health and CMV-seropositive. In DNA form, the CDR3 reads TGTGCCAGCGGCGCGCCGGGACTAACGACGACCCAGTACTTC. Protein sequence: CASGAPGLTTTQYF. The complete variable domain, with remaining parts taken from reference TRBV5-6 and TRBJ2-5, reads DAGVTQSPTHLIKTRGQQVTLRCSPKSGHDTVSWYQQALGQGPQFIFQYYEEEERQRGNFPDRFSGHQFPNYSSELNVNALLLGDSALYLCASGAPGLTTTQYFGPGTRLLVL.